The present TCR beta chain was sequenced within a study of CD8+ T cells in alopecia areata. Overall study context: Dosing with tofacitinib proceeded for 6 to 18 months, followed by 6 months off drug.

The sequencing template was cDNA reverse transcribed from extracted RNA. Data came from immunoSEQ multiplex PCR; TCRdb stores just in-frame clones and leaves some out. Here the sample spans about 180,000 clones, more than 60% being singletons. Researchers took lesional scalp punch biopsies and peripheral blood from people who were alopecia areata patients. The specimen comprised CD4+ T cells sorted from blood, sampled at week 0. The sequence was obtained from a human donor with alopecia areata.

Here the CDR3 reads CASSLATGRTTEAFF. DNA of the CDR3: TGTGCCAGCAGCTTAGCGACCGGTAGGACCACTGAAGCTTTCTTT. The chain recombines TRBV11-2 with TRBJ1-1; no clear D gene. V was pared by 1 base and J by 4 bases, with 13 bases between. The germline V gene has CDR1 SGHAT and CDR2 FQNNGV. The CDR3 spans 15 residues.